This paragraph reports one T cell receptor (beta chain). The sample originates from a study of T cell responses to AZD1222 COVID-19 vaccine. This table comes from immunoSEQ multiplex PCR, and its TCRdb copy is limited to in-frame clones, with some not included. The sample contains 90,000 to 110,000 clones, 88% of which appear only once. The source of this sequence is an adult in good health. The input for sequencing was peripheral blood, taken on day 0 of AZD1222 vaccination.

CDR3 DNA sequence: TGTGCCAGCAGCTTAATGGGTTCCACCATATATTTT. Translating it yields CASSLMGSTIYF. This chain connects TRBV5-8 to TRBJ1-3; D remains unclear. CDR1 and CDR2 from the germline V gene are SGHTS and YDEGEE. V lost 2 bases, J lost 9 bases, and 9 bases lay in between. This CDR3 contains 12 residues.